These T cell receptor beta chains were read from a single sample in a study of blood T cells in healthy people across ages. TCRdb analysed the 5' RACE reads with MiXCR anew, one entry per CDR3 protein. Counted here are over a million distinct CDR3 sequences, 59% occurring once; the ten biggest clones make up approximately 7%. The source material was blood. These receptors were obtained from a man aged 18 to 29 in good health. The CDR3 runs from the conserved cysteine through the conserved F or W. D genes are given only for firm matches. Rows give clone size only sometimes, using once, few, many, or a class for an expanded clone.

d_call j_call clone_size v_call cdr3_aa cdr3_nt
. TRBJ1-2 few TRBV20-1 CSARDLSDSVYGYTF TGCAGTGCTAGAGATCTAAGTGACAGTGTCTATGGCTACACCTTC
. TRBJ1-2 . TRBV7-2 CASSDQTGRYGYTF TGTGCCAGCAGCGACCAAACAGGGAGGTACGGCTACACCTTC
. TRBJ2-7 . TRBV20-1 CSASPSPIYRVRVGLSSYEQYF TGCAGTGCTAGTCCCTCTCCGATCTACAGGGTGAGGGTCGGTTTAAGCTCCTACGAGCAGTACTTC
. TRBJ1-2 . TRBV4-1 CASSQGMGARIYGYTF TGCGCCAGCAGCCAAGGAATGGGGGCGCGAATTTATGGCTACACCTTC
. TRBJ2-3 few TRBV5-1 CASSEGPSTDTQYF TGCGCCAGCAGCGAGGGGCCGAGCACAGATACGCAGTATTTT
. TRBJ2-1 . TRBV7-8 CAGSLGEQFF TGTGCCGGCAGCTTGGGTGAGCAGTTCTTC
. TRBJ2-3 . TRBV29-1 CSVAGDNTDTQYF TGCAGCGTCGCCGGGGACAACACAGATACGCAGTATTTT
TRBD1 TRBJ1-2 . TRBV7-9 CASSSDRGRIYGYTF TGTGCCAGCAGCTCTGACAGGGGGCGTATCTATGGCTACACCTTC
. TRBJ2-4 few TRBV6-1 CASRTLGGKNIQYF TGTGCCAGCCGTACCCTTGGGGGCAAAAACATTCAGTACTTC
. TRBJ2-1 . TRBV10-3 CAISEATGYSYNEQFF TGTGCCATCAGTGAGGCTACAGGCTACTCCTACAATGAGCAGTTCTTC
TRBD2 TRBJ2-1 . TRBV20-1 CSAGVGGGDYNEQFF TGCAGTGCTGGAGTAGGCGGGGGTGATTACAATGAGCAGTTCTTC
. TRBJ1-5 . TRBV4-3 CASSQERAGGPPQHF TGCGCCAGCAGCCAAGAGAGGGCAGGTGGGCCCCCCCAGCATTTT
. TRBJ2-7 few TRBV4-3 CASSQESRFYEQYF TGCGCCAGCAGCCAAGAATCCCGGTTCTACGAGCAGTACTTC
TRBD1 TRBJ1-6 . TRBV5-1 CASSLRRGQGEGSPLHF TGCGCCAGCAGCTTGAGGCGAGGACAGGGAGAAGGTTCACCCCTCCACTTT
. TRBJ2-7 few TRBV10-3 CAISVHREALTYEQYF TGTGCCATCAGTGTTCACAGGGAGGCCCTAACCTACGAGCAGTACTTC
TRBD1 TRBJ2-3 . TRBV9 CASNKDRGRTDTQYF TGTGCCAGCAATAAAGACAGGGGGCGGACAGATACGCAGTATTTT
. TRBJ2-3 few TRBV6-5 CASSYSESDYSSDTQYF TGTGCCAGCAGTTACTCGGAGTCGGACTATTCGTCAGATACGCAGTATTTT